The clone carrying this TCR beta chain turned up a few times. No antigen is known for it. The time point is: patch test 2, 6 weeks after DPC sensitization. The treatment was: therapeutic diphenylcyclopropenone sensitization with weekly scalp DPC. The drawing of blood occurred before each patch test was applied. The source of the sample is a study of human T cells and chemical hapten exposure. Study-wide background: Patch tests applied 0.01% DPC to the upper back and were scored after 6 days. General study findings and limits: Once DPC sensitization occurred, TCRs above 1 in 1000 frequency showed no change.

CDR3 length: 15 residues. V lost 4 bases and J 0 bases, leaving 13 bases between the germline ends. Per germline, CDR1 MNHEY and CDR2 SMNVEV (reference sequence). MiXCR, applied by TCRdb to the RACE reads, yields one record per CDR3 protein. This table has hundreds of thousands of distinct CDR3 sequences, 6% to 7% appearing once. The chain employs TRBV27 and TRBJ2-7; the D is unclear. This receptor was taken from a woman in her late teens or twenties with alopecia areata. Some clones in this sample may be carry-over from other donors' samples. Sample: whole blood, taken in connection with sensitization to the hapten diphenylcyclopropenone (DPC). CDR3 sequence (DNA): TGTGCCAGCAGTTCCCTGAGCAGTACCTCCTACGAGCAGTACTTC. The encoded protein is CASSSLSSTSYEQYF.